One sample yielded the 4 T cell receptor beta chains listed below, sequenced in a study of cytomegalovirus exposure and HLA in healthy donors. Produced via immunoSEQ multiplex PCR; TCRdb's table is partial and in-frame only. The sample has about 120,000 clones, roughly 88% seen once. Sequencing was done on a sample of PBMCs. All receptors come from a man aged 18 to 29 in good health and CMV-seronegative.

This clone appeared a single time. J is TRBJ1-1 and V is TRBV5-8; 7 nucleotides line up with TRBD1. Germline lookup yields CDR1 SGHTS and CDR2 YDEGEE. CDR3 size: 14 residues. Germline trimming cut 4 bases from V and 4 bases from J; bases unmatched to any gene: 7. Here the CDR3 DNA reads TGTGCCAGCAGCCACAGGGGAATTTTCACTGAAGCTTTCTTT. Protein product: CASSHRGIFTEAFF. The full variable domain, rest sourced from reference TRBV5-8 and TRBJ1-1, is EAGVTQSPTHLIKTRGQQATLRCSPISGHTSVYWYQQALGLGLQFLLWYDEGEERNRGNFPPRFSGRQFPNYSSELNVNALELEDSALYLCASSHRGIFTEAFFGQGTRLTVV.

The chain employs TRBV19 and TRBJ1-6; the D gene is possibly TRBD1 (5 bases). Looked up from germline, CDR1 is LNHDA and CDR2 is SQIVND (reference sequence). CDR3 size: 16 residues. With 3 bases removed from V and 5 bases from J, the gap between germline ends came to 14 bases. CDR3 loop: CASSMGRGYHNSPLHF. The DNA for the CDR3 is TGTGCCAGTAGTATGGGTAGGGGATACCATAATTCACCCCTCCACTTT.

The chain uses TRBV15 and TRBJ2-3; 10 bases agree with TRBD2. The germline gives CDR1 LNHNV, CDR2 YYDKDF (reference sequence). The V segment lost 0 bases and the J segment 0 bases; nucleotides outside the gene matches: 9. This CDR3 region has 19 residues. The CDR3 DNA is TGTGCCACCAGCAGAGATCCCCCACTAGCGGGGTTGAGCACAGATACGCAGTATTTT. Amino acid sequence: CATSRDPPLAGLSTDTQYF.

The DNA for the CDR3 is TGTGCCAGCAGCCCCGGACAGGGGGTCGCATACTTC. It codes for CASSPGQGVAYF. The chain joins TRBV11-3 to TRBJ2-5; the match to TRBD1 covers 10 bases. Germline CDR1 is SGHNT and CDR2 is YENEEA. V was pared by 5 bases and J by 14 bases, with 8 bases of the junction left unmatched. There are 12 residues in the CDR3.